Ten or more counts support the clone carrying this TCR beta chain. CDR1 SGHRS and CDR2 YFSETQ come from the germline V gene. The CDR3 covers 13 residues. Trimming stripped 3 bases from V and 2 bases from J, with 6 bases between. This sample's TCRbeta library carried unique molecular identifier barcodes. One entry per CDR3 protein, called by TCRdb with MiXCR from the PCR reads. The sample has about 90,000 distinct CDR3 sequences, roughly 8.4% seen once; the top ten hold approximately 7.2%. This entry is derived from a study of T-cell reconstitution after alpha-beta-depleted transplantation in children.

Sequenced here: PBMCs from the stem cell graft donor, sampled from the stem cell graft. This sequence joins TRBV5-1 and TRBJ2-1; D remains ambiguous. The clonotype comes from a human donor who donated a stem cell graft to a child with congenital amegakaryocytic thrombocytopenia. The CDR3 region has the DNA TGCGCCAGCAGCTCAGGAACCTACAATGAGCAGTTCTTC. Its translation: CASSSGTYNEQFF.